This record looks at one T cell receptor (beta chain) sequence and its context. Its antigen is undetermined. Trimming at V came to 0 bases and at J to 8 bases, leaving 9 bases not matched to a gene. This CDR3 is built from 15 residues. Germline V gene lookup returns CDR1 DFQATT and CDR2 SNEGSKA (reference sequence). This sample is part of a study of T cells after yellow fever vaccination. Study outcomes and limitations: A small proportion of clonotypes was detected in both the CD4 and CD8 compartments.

Via MiXCR, TCRdb re-called the 5' RACE reads, giving one row per CDR3 protein. The repertoire has some 300,000 distinct CDR3 sequences, 7.5% to 9% of them found once; the top ten carry approximately 3.5%. The TCR was taken from a man between 18 and 29 years old who received the YFV17D yellow fever vaccine. The source was CD4+ T cells sorted from PBMCs, collected 5 days after the yellow fever booster vaccination. V and J are TRBV20-1 and TRBJ2-3, with TRBD2 matching over 9 bases. The CDR3 is CSAREGGGAFGTQYF. In DNA form, the CDR3 reads TGCAGTGCTAGAGAAGGCGGGGGGGCCTTCGGTACGCAGTATTTT.